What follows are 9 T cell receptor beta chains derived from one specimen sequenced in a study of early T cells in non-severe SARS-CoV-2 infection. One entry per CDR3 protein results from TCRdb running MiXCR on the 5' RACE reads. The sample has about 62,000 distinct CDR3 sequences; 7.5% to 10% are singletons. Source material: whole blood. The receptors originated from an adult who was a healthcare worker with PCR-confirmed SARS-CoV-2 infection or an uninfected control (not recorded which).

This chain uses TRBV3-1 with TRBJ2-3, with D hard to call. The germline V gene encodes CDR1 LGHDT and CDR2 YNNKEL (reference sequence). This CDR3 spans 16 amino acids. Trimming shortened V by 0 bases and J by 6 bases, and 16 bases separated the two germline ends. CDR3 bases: TGTGCCAGCAGCCAAGATACCACACCCGGCTCCGATACGCAGTATTTT. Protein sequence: CASSQDTTPGSDTQYF.

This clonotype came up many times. CDR3 in amino acids: CASSQGLTGIGANVLTF. CDR3 coding DNA: TGTGCCAGCAGCCAGGGATTGACAGGAATTGGGGCCAACGTCCTGACTTTC. The genes are TRBV3-1 and TRBJ2-6; a possible D gene is TRBD1 (6 bases). The V gene lost 3 bases and the J gene lost 3 bases, with 15 bases spanning the gap. Germline CDR1 reads LGHDT; CDR2 reads YNNKEL (reference sequence). CDR3 length: 17 residues. The complete variable domain, with remaining parts taken from reference TRBV3-1 and TRBJ2-6, reads DTAVSQTPKYLVTQMGNDKSIKCEQNLGHDTMYWYKQDSKKFLKIMFSYNNKELIINETVPNRFSPKSPDKAHLNLHINSLELGDSAVYFCASSQGLTGIGANVLTFGAGSRLTVL.

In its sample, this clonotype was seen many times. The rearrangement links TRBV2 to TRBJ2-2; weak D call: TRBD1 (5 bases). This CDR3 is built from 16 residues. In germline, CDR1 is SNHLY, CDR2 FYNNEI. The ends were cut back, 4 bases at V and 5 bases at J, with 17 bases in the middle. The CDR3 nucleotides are TGTGCCAGCAGTGTTGGTAGGGGTGATGGAACCGGGGAGCTGTTTTTT. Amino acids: CASSVGRGDGTGELFF.

CDR3 bases: TGTGCCTGGATCCTGATGAACACTGAAGCTTTCTTT. Encoded protein: CAWILMNTEAFF. The chain has TRBV30 and TRBJ1-1, with D unresolved. The CDR3 extends over 12 amino acids. Germline V lookup: CDR1 GTSNPN, CDR2 SVGIG (reference sequence). Trimming took off 4 bases at V and 0 bases at J, with 6 bases between the two ends.

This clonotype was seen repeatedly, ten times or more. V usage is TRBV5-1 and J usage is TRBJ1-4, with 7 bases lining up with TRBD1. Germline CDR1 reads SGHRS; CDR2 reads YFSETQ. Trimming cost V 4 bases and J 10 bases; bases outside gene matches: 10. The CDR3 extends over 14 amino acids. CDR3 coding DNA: TGCGCCAGCAGCGCCGACAGGGCCGGTGGAAAACTGTTTTTT. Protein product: CASSADRAGGKLFF.

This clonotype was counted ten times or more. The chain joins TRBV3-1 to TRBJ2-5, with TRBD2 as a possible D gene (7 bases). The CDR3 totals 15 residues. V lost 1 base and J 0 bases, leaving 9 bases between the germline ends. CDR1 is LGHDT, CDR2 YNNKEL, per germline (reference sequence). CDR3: CASSQAGGHQETQYF. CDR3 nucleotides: TGTGCCAGCAGCCAAGCCGGGGGGCACCAAGAGACCCAGTACTTC.

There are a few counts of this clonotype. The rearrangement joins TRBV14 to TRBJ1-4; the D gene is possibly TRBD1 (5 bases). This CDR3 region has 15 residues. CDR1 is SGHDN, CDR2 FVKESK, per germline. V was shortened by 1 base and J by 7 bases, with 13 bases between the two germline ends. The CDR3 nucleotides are TGTGCCAGCAGCCAAGCACTTGGGGGAAGTGAAAAACTGTTTTTT. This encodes CASSQALGGSEKLFF.

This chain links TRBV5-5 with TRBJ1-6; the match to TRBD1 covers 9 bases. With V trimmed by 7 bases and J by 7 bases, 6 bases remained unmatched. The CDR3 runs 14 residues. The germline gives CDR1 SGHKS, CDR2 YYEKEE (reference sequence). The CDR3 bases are TGTGCCAGCCGAACCGGGACAGGGAATTCACCCCTCCACTTT. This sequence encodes CASRTGTGNSPLHF.

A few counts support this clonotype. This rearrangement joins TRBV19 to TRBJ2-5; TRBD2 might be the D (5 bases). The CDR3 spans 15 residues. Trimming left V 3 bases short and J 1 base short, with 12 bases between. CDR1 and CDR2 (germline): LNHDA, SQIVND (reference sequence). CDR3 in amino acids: CASSIGSAGQETQYF. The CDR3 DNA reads TGTGCCAGTAGTATTGGTTCTGCGGGCCAAGAGACCCAGTACTTC.